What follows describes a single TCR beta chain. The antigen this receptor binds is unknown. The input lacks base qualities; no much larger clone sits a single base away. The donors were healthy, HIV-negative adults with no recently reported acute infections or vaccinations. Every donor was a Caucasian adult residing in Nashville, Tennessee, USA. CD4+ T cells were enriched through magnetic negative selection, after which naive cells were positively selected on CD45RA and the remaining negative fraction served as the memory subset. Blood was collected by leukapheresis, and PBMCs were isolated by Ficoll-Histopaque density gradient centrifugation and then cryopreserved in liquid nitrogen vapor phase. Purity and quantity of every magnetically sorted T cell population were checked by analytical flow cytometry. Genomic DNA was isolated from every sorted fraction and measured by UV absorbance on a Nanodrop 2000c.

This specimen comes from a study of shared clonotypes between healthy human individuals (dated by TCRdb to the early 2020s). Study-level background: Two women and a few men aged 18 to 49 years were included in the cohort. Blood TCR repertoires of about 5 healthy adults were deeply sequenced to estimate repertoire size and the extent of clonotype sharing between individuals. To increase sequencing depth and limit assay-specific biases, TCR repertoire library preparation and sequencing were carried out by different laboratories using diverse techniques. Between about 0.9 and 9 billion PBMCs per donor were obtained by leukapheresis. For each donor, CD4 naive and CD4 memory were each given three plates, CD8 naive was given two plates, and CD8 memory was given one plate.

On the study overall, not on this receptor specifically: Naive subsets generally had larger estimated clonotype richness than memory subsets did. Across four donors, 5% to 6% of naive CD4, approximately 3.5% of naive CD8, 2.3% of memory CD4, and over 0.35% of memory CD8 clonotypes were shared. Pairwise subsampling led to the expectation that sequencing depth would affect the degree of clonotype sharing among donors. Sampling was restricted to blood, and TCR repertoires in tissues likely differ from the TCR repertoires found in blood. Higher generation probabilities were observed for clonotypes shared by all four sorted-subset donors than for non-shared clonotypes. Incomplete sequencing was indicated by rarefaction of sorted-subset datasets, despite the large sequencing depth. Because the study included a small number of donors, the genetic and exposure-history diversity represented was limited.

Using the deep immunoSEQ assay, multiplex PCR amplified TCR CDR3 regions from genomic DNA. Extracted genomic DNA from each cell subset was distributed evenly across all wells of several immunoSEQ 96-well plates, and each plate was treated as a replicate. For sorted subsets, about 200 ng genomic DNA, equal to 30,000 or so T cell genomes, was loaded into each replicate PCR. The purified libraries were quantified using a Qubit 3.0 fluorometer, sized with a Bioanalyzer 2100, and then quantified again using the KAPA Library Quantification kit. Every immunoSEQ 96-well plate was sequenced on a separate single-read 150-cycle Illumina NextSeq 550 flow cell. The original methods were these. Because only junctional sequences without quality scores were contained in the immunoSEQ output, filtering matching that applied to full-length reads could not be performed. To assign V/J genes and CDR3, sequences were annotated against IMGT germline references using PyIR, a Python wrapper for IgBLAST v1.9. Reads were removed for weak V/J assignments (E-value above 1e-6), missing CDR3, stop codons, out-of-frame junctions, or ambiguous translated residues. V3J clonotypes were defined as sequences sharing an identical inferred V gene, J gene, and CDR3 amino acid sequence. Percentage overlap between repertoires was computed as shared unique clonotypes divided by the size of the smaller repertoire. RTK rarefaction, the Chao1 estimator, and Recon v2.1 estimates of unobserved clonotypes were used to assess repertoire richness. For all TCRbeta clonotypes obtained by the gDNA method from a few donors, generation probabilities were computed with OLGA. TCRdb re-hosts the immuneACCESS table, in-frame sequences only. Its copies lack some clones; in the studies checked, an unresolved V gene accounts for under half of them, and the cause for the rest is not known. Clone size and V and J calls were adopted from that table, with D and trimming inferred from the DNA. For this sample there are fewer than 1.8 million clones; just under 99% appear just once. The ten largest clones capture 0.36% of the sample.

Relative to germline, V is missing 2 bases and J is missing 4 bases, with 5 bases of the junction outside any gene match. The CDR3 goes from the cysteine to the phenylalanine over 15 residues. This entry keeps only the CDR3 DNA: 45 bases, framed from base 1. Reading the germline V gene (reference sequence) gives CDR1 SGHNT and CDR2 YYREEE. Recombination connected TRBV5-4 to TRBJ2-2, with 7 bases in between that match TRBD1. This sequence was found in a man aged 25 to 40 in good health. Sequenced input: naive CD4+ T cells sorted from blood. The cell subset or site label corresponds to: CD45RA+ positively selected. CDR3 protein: CASSLRDSGTGELFF. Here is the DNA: TGTGCCAGCAGCTTACGGGACAGCGGCACCGGGGAGCTGTTTTTT.